This T cell receptor (beta chain) was profiled in a study of blood T cell repertoires in COVID-19 (dated by TCRdb to the early 2020s). Regarding the complete study: Collaborator samples came from the United States, Italy and Spain and covered acute and convalescent phases of COVID-19. Samples came from the ongoing ImmuneRACE study (first 160 participants) plus 1,254 subjects from 6 global collaborators. Subjects who had been exposed to COVID-19, were actively infected with it, or had recovered from it provided the deeply sampled blood TCRbeta repertoires that made up the dataset. Nearly every sample came with metadata listing a de-identified subject ID, COVID-19 status, age in years and sex. The material from the prospective study consisted of cDNA or gDNA derived from T cells, B-cell-depleted T cells, or PBMCs. HLA class I and class II types, where available, came from metadata supplied by the sample provider rather than from assay-based typing. The repertoires were released in a freely available public database meant as a resource for research on the immune response to SARS-CoV-2.

The collaborating institutions used their own protocols to collect whole blood in K2EDTA tubes. For TCRbeta analysis, collaborators shipped samples in one of three forms: frozen whole blood, isolated PBMCs, or DNA extracted from either of those sample types. With regard to this clone: Its antigen is not yet known. Per-nucleotide qualities are absent, and no much larger clonotype sits a single base away.

The immunoSEQ Assay, a bias-controlled multiplex PCR, was used to amplify TCRbeta CDR3 regions from genomic DNA. Per the source publication's procedure: The number of nucleated cells in each sample was estimated from the amplification of reference gene primers within the assay. To quantify the absolute abundance of each unique TCRbeta CDR3 rearrangement, sequence reads were collapsed and filtered. For each sample, productive Simpson clonality was calculated as the square root of Simpson's diversity index across productive rearrangements. The table comes from immuneACCESS by way of TCRdb, which keeps in-frame sequences with V and J called. Part of the clones is missing from these tables; in studies checked, under half for an unresolved V gene and the rest for unknown reasons. From that table come the V and J calls and clone size; the DNA was used to work out D and trimming. The sample records about 27,000 clones, 83% of which are singletons. Of the sample, 25% is held by the ten largest clones.

General findings and caveats noted by the study authors: The quantity of clinical and demographic metadata differed by source and by participant and was supplied without curation.

CDR1 and CDR2 are read off the germline V gene as SGDLS and YYNGEE. The CDR3 sequence holds 16 residues, the cysteine and phenylalanine included. Kept here is only the CDR3 DNA, which spans 48 bases and is read in frame from base 1. Trimming leaves V shorter by 2 bases and J shorter by 7 bases, with the junction holding 9 bases beyond the gene matches. The sample consisted of peripheral blood. The chain employs TRBV9 and TRBJ2-1; the junction holds 10 bases that match TRBD2. This TCR was recovered from a man between 65 and 79 years old with active COVID-19. The encoded CDR3 is CASSVVAGGILNEQFF. The sequenced DNA: TGTGCCAGCAGCGTGGTAGCGGGAGGAATTTTGAATGAGCAGTTCTTC.